Sequencing of this T cell receptor (beta chain) was carried out in a study of T cell responses to AZD1222 COVID-19 vaccine. Deletions cut 8 bases from V and 6 bases from J, with 10 bases between. This CDR3 contains 11 residues. Germline CDR1 MDHEN, CDR2 SYDVKM. Repertoires were generated with immunoSEQ multiplex PCR, while TCRdb's copy carries only in-frame clones and drops some. The sample lists some 120,000 clones; about 80% were seen once. The sequences come from peripheral blood, collected on day 0 of AZD1222 vaccination. The clonotype originates from an adult in good health. The V call is TRBV28, the J call TRBJ1-1; D ambiguous. For the CDR3, the DNA is TGTGCCAGCCGGCGCCCTTCTGAAGCTTTCTTT. It is translated as CASRRPSEAFF.